The 4 T cell receptor beta chains presented below share a single source sample, sequenced in a study of patients and donors after allogeneic stem cell transplantation. TCRdb redid the calling of the RT-PCR reads with MiXCR, one entry per CDR3 protein. The sample lists 150,000 or so distinct CDR3 sequences, 24% occurring once. The sequenced sample consisted of blood, either unsorted or a sorted T cell fraction (not recorded which). The receptors were gathered from a human donor who was either an allogeneic HSCT recipient or a stem cell or donor lymphocyte infusion donor (not recorded which). It is not recorded whose cells these are; they may come from a transplant donor.

The rearrangement uses TRBV5-6 and TRBJ1-2; no firm D call. Germline V gives CDR1 SGHDT, CDR2 YYEEEE. V lost 1 base and J lost 3, with 13 bases in between. The CDR3 extends over 15 amino acids. The CDR3 nucleotides read TGTGCCAGCAGCTTGATTCTTCCCATCGACTATGGCTACACCTTC. It translates to CASSLILPIDYGYTF.

As to this clonotype: One end of the junction fails to match germline, which may point to a read error. This chain joins TRBV7-7 and TRBJ2-7; 7 bases map to TRBD1. There are 18 residues in the CDR3. Germline lookup yields CDR1 SSHAT and CDR2 FNYEAQ (reference sequence). The CDR3 DNA reads as TGTGCTAGCAGCCCCAACCCCCGGGACAGCTCGAGCTCCTACGAGCAGTACTTC. It is translated as CASSPNPRDSSSSYEQYF.

This clonotype has a count of ten or more. This chain connects TRBV20-1 to TRBJ1-5; D unclear. Germline CDR1 is DFQATT and CDR2 is SNEGSKA (reference sequence). The CDR3 has 10 amino acids. The V and J ends lost 7 bases and 4 bases respectively, with 5 bases between them. The CDR3 loop reads CSDLNQPQHF. In DNA, the CDR3 is TGCAGTGATCTGAATCAGCCCCAGCATTTT.

The rearrangement links TRBV27 to TRBJ1-2, with TRBD1 matching 7 bases. CDR1 and CDR2 from the germline V gene are MNHEY and SMNVEV (reference sequence). The CDR3 spans 13 residues. The J segment lost 6 bases and the V segment lost 3 bases, leaving 4 bases of the junction unmatched. In DNA form, the CDR3 reads TGTGCCAGCAGTTTGACAGGGCTGGATGGCTACACCTTC. Its protein product is CASSLTGLDGYTF.